This TCR beta chain is drawn from a study of CD8+ T cells in alopecia areata. Study details: Each of the treated patients was given oral tofacitinib, 5 to 10 mg twice daily, for moderate-to-severe alopecia areata.

Extraction of RNA preceded its reverse transcription into cDNA, which served as the sequencing template. Clones were sequenced by immunoSEQ multiplex PCR, and TCRdb holds only the in-frame ones, with some missing. This sample yields some 170,000 clones, of which 58% are seen a single time; around 15% belongs to the top ten. Specified treatment: oral pan-JAK inhibitor, 5-10 mg twice daily. This clone was seen only a few times. The source was CD4+ T cells sorted from blood, collected at approximately week 60, from a patient treated with tofacitinib. The sequence came from a human donor with alopecia areata.

The CDR3 here is CASSQQDRAYEQYF. CDR3 sequence (DNA): TGCGCCAGCAGCCAACAGGACAGGGCCTACGAGCAGTACTTC. This sequence joins TRBV4-1 and TRBJ2-7; 8 bases map to TRBD1. The ends lost 2 bases at V and 2 bases at J; junction bases unmatched: 2. The V gene's germline CDR1 is MGHRA and CDR2 YSYEKL. This CDR3 region has 14 residues.